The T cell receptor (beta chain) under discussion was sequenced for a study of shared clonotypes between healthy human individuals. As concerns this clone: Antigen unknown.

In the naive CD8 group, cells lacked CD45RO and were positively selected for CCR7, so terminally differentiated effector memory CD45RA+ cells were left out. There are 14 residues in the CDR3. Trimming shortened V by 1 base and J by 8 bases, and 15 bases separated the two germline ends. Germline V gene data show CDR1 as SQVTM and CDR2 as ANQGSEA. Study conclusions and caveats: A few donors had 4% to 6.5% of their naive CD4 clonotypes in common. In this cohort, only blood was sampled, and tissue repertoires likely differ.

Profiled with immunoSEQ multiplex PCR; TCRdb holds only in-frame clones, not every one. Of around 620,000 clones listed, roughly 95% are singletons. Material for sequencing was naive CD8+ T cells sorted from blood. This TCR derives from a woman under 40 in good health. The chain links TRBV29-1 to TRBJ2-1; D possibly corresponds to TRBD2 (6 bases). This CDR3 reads CSVEGVEGSDEQFF. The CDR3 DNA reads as TGCAGCGTTGAAGGGGTGGAGGGGAGCGATGAGCAGTTCTTC.